The clone carrying this T cell receptor beta chain was seen repeatedly, ten times or more. The data originate from a study of Graves' ophthalmopathy and Graves' hyperthyroidism. Trimming cost V 6 bases and J 9 bases, with 15 bases left between them. Looked up from germline, CDR1 is MNHNS and CDR2 is SASEGT. The CDR3 has 13 amino acids. RNA transcripts yielded amplified TCR beta CDR3 regions. Second-round multiplex PCR came after first-round RT-PCR with HTBI primers. Using its own MiXCR run on the multiplex PCR reads, TCRdb lists one record per CDR3 protein. The table shows some 390,000 distinct CDR3 sequences, with 18% occurring only once.

The sample consisted of peripheral blood. This TCR was sampled from a woman between 18 and 29 years old with Graves' ophthalmopathy. J is TRBJ1-5 and V is TRBV6-1, with D perhaps matching TRBD1 (5 bases). The CDR3: CASSTPGPRPQHF. DNA of the CDR3: TGTGCCAGCAGCACGCCGGGACCGCGGCCCCAGCATTTT.